Listed here are 15 T cell receptor beta chains from one sample, sequenced in a study of blood T cells in healthy people across ages (dated by TCRdb to about 2015). Library construction relied on 5' RACE. TCRdb names Illumina HiSeq 2500 as the instrument used. A second about 7 to 12 cycle PCR used a sample-barcoded 5' primer and a J-beta primer mix. Starting from the raw public reads, TCRdb applied fastp trimming at Q25, assembled clones with MiXCR and retained in-frame beta chains. Every distinct CDR3 protein forms one entry, paired with its most common genes and DNA. Recorded for this sample are approximately 800,000 distinct CDR3 sequences; about 45% of them occurred a single time. Roughly 18% of the sample goes to the ten largest clones. Material for sequencing was blood. These receptors were collected from a man aged 80 or over in good health.

The chain recombines TRBV27 with TRBJ2-1; D perhaps matches TRBD2 (5 bases). Germline V gene lookup returns CDR1 MNHEY and CDR2 SMNVEV (reference sequence). V was cut by 4 bases and J by 5 bases, with 6 bases left in between. This CDR3 contains 12 residues. CDR3: CASSSGNNEQFF. CDR3 nucleotide sequence: TGTGCCAGCAGTTCGGGGAACAATGAGCAGTTCTTC.

This clonotype occurred a few times. V and J are TRBV30 and TRBJ1-5; D is unclear. Germline loops: CDR1 GTSNPN, CDR2 SVGIG (reference sequence). V lost 0 bases to trimming and J lost 6 bases, with 9 bases between them. The CDR3 runs to 13 residues. CDR3 amino acids: CAWSVRGSQPQHF. The CDR3, as DNA: TGTGCCTGGAGTGTACGGGGTTCTCAGCCCCAGCATTTT. Based on the CDR3 plus reference TRBV30 and TRBJ1-5, the full variable domain is SQTIHQWPATLVQPVGSPLSLECTVEGTSNPNLYWYRQAAGRGLQLLFYSVGIGQISSEVPQNLSASRPQDRQFILSSKKLLLSDSGFYLCAWSVRGSQPQHFGDGTRLSIL.

V usage is TRBV30 and J usage is TRBJ2-1; 13 positions agree with TRBD2. The germline gives CDR1 GTSNPN, CDR2 SVGIG (reference sequence). The CDR3 consists of 14 residues. V lost 6 bases to trimming and J lost 8 bases; unmatched junction nucleotides: 7. CDR3 region: CACWTSGSADEQFF. The CDR3 DNA is TGTGCCTGTTGGACTAGCGGGAGCGCAGATGAGCAGTTCTTC. The full variable domain, its missing parts supplied by reference TRBV30 and TRBJ2-1, is SQTIHQWPATLVQPVGSPLSLECTVEGTSNPNLYWYRQAAGRGLQLLFYSVGIGQISSEVPQNLSASRPQDRQFILSSKKLLLSDSGFYLCACWTSGSADEQFFGPGTRLTVL.

There are a few counts of this clonotype. J is TRBJ2-3 and V is TRBV12-3 or TRBV12-4; 9 bases line up with TRBD1. The length of the CDR3 is 16 residues. V dropped 4 bases and J dropped 6; count of bases not matched to a gene: 11. The CDR3 loop reads CASSSTGQGGLDTQYF. The CDR3 nucleotides are TGTGCCAGCAGTTCCACGGGACAGGGCGGGTTGGATACGCAGTATTTT.

In its sample, this clonotype was seen a few times. Here the CDR3 DNA reads TGTGCCAGCAGCTTAGGCGGAGGTTACTACAATGAGCAGTTCTTC. Translating it yields CASSLGGGYYNEQFF. The chain carries TRBV7-2 and TRBJ2-1, with D tentatively TRBD2 (5 bases). The CDR3 runs to 15 residues. Trimming shortened V by 1 base and J by 3 bases, and 10 bases separated the two germline ends. CDR1 SGHTA and CDR2 FQGNSA come from the germline V gene.

The table lists this clonotype with many counts. J is TRBJ2-1 and V is TRBV10-3, with TRBD2 matching over 12 bases. CDR1 is ENHRY and CDR2 is SYGVKD in the germline V gene. CDR3 length: 14 amino acids. Unmatched junction bases numbered 5, after V lost 6 bases and J lost 8 bases. CDR3 sequence (DNA): TGTGCCATCAGAAGACTAGCGGGAGAGGATGAGCAGTTCTTC. The encoded protein is CAIRRLAGEDEQFF.

The chain joins TRBV7-2 to TRBJ2-7; TRBD1 might be the D (6 bases). Germline CDR1 SGHTA, CDR2 FQGNSA. Trimming shortened V by 5 bases and J by 3 bases, and 17 bases separated the two germline ends. The CDR3 sequence is 15 residues long. CDR3 coding DNA: TGTGCCAGCAGCACACAGGGTCTTGTGAGCTACGAGCAGTACTTC. Translating it yields CASSTQGLVSYEQYF.

The chain uses TRBV20-1 and TRBJ1-5; 7 nucleotides match TRBD1. CDR1 and CDR2 (germline): DFQATT, SNEGSKA (reference sequence). The CDR3 loop spans 14 amino acids. V lost 3 bases, J lost 2 bases, and 4 bases stayed unmatched. CDR3 region: CSASKGARNQPQHF. CDR3 sequence (DNA): TGCAGTGCTAGCAAGGGGGCCCGCAATCAGCCCCAGCATTTT.

This clonotype was counted only a few times. The gene calls are TRBV7-6 and TRBJ2-7, with 7 bases lining up with TRBD1. The J segment lost 0 bases and the V segment lost 4 bases, leaving 6 bases of the junction unmatched. This CDR3 has 15 residues. Germline V gene lookup returns CDR1 SGHVS and CDR2 FNYEAQ. CDR3 sequence (DNA): TGTGCCAGCAGCTCTACAGGGGATTTCTCCTACGAGCAGTACTTC. Protein sequence: CASSSTGDFSYEQYF.

The chain uses TRBV20-1 and TRBJ1-1, with D possibly being TRBD1 (5 bases). The germline CDR1 and CDR2 sequences are DFQATT and SNEGSKA (reference sequence). Trimming shortened V by 3 bases and J by 5 bases, and 10 bases separated the two germline ends. The CDR3 contains 12 residues. This chain's CDR3 is CSARTVGTEAFF. DNA of the CDR3: TGCAGTGCTAGGACAGTGGGGACTGAAGCTTTCTTT.

J is TRBJ2-7 and V is TRBV20-1; 12 bases fit TRBD2. The DNA end favors TRBJ2-5, so the J call may be wrong. Germline V gene data show CDR1 as DFQATT and CDR2 as SNEGSKA (reference sequence). There are 17 residues in the CDR3. Written as DNA, the CDR3 is TGCAGTGCTAGAGATGAAAGCCTAGCGGGAGGGGGAAAGACCCAGTACTTC. It yields the protein CSARDESLAGGGKTQYF.

CDR3 protein: CASSARVGSKAFF. CDR3 in DNA: TGTGCCAGCAGCGCTCGGGTGGGATCGAAAGCTTTCTTT. The chain combines TRBV9 with TRBJ1-1; unclear D gene. Germline V gene sequence: CDR1 SGDLS, CDR2 YYNGEE. The length of the CDR3 is 13 residues. Trimming removed 3 bases at V and 9 bases at J, with 15 bases between.

The chain couples TRBV29-1 to TRBJ2-1; tentatively, D is TRBD2 (6 bases). The CDR3 is made up of 12 amino acids. The germline V gene encodes CDR1 SQVTM and CDR2 ANQGSEA. Trimming removed 4 bases from V and 9 bases from J, with 13 bases in between. DNA of the CDR3: TGCAGCGTTGTAGGAGGGTTCGGTGAGCAGTTCTTC. Its protein product is CSVVGGFGEQFF.

V and J are TRBV6-2 or TRBV6-3 and TRBJ2-3; D is perhaps TRBD1 or TRBD2 (5 bases each). The germline V gene has CDR1 MNHEY and CDR2 SVGEGT. The CDR3 extends over 13 amino acids. V was clipped by 5 bases and J by 9 bases, with 15 bases between them. CDR3 coding DNA: TGTGCCAGCAGTCCCGGTGGGGGACGAACGCAGTATTTT. It codes for CASSPGGGRTQYF.

The chain combines TRBV20-1 with TRBJ2-7; 11 bases are shared with TRBD2. The CDR3 has 19 amino acids. Trimming cost V 1 base and J 1 base; bases outside gene matches: 15. CDR1 and CDR2 (germline): DFQATT, SNEGSKA (reference sequence). CDR3 nucleotide sequence: TGCAGTGCTAGAGCTCGAGGACTAGCGGGCCGCCTCTATTCCTACGAGCAGTACTTC. Its translation: CSARARGLAGRLYSYEQYF.